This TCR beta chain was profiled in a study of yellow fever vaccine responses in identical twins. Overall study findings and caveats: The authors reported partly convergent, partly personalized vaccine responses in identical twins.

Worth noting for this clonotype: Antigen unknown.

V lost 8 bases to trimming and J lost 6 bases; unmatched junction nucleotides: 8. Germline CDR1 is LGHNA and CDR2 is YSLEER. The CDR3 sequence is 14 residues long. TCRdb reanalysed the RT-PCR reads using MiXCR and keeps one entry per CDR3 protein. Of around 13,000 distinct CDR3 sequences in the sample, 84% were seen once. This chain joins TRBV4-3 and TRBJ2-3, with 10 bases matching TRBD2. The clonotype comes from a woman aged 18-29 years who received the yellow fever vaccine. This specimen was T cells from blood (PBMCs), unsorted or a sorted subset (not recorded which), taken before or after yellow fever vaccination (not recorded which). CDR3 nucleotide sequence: TGCGCCAGCGGGGCGGGACTAGCGCCTGATACGCAGTATTTT. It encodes CASGAGLAPDTQYF.